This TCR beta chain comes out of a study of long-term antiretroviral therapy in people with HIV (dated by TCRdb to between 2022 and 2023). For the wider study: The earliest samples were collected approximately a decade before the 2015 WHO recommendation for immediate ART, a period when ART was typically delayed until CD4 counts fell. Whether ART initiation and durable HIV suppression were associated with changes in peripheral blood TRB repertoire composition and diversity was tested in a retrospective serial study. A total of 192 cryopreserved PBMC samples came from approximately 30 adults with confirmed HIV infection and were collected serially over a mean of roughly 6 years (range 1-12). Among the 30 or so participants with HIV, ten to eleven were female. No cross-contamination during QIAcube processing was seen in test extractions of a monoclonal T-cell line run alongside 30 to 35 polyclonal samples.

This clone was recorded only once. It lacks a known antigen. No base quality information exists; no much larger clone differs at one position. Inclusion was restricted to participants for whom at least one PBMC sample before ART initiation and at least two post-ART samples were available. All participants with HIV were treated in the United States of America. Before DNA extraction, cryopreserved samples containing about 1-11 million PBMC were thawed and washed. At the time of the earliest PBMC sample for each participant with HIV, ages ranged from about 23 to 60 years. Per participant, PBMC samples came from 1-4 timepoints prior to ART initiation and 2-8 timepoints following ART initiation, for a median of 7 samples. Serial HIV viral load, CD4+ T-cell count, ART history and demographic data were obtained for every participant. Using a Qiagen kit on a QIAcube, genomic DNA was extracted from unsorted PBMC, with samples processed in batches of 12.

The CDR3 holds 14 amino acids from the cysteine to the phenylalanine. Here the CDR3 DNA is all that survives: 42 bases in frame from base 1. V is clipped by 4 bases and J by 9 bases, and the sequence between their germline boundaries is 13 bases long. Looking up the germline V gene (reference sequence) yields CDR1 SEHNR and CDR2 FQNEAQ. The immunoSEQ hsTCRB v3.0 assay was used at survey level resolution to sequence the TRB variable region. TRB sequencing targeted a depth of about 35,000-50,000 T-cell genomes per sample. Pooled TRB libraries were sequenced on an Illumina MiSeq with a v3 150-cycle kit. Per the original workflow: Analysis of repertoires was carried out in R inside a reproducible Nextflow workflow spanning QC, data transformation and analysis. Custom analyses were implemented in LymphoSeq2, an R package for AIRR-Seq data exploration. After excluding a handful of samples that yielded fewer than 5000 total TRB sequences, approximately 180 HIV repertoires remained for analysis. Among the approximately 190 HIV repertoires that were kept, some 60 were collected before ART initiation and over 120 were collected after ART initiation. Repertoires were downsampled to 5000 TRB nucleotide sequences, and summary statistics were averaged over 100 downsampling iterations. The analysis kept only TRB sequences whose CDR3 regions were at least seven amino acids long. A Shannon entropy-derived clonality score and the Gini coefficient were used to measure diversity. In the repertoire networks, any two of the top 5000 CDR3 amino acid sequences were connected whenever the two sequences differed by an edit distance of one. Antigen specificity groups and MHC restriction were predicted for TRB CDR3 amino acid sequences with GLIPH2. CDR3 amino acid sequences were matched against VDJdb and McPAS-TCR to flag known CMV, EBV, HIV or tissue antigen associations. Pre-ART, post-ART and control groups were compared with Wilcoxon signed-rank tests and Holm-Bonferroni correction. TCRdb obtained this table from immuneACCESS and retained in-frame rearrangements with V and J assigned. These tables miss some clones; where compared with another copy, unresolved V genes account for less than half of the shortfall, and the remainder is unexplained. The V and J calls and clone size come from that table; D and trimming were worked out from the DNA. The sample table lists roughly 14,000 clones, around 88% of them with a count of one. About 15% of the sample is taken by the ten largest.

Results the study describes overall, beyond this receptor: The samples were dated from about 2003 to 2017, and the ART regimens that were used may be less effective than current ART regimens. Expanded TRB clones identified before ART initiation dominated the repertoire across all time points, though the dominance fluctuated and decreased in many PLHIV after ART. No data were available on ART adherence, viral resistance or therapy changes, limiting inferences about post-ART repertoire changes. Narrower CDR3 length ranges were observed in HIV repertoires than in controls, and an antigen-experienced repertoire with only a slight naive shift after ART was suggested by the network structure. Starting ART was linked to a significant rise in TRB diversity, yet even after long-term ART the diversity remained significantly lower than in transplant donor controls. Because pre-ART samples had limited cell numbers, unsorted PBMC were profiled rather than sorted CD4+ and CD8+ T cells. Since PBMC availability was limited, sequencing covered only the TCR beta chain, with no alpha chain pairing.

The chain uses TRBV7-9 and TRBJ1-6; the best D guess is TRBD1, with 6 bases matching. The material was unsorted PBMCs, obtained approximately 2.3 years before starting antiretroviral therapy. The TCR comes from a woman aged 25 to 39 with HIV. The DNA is TGTGCCAGCAGCTCACAGGGCAGTTCTTCACCCCTCCACTTT. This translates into CASSSQGSSSPLHF.